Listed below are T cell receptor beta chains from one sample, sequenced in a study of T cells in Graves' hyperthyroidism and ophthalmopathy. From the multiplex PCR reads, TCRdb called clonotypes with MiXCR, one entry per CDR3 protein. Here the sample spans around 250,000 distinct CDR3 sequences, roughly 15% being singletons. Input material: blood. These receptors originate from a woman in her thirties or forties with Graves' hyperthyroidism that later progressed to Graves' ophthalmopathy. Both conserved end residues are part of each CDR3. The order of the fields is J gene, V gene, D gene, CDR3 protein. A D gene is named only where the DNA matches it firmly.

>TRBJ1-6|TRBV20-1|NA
CSARGGTTNSPLHF
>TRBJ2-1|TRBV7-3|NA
CASSLSGTASSYNEQFF
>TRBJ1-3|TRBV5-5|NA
CASSLALMPGNTIYF
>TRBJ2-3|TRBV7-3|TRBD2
CASSPGLAPTDTQYF
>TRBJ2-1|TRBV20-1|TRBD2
CSAVTSGTEEDEQFF
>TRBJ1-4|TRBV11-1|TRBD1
CASSFAGGQGGEKLFF
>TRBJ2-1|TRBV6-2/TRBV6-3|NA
CASSPSRVNEQFF
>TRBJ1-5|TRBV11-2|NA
CASSFGGDQPQHF
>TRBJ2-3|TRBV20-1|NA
CSAAGIADTQYF
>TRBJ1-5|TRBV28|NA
CASSFLAPQHF
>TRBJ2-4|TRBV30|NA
CAWSPGAKNIQYF
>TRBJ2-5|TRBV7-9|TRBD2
CASSDSLAAPEAETQYF
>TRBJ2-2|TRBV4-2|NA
CASEGVYTGELFF
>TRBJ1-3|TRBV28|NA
CASSEEALRNTIYF
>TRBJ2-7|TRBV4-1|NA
CASSQDEGRAYEQYF
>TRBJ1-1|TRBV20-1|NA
CSARDAGPEAFF
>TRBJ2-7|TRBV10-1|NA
CASSTAPLGYEQYF
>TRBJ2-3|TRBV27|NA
CASSPSGPSAMQYF
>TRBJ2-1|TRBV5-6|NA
CASSPLTQVPKFF
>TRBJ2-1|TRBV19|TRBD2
CASSPLRSGGNEQFF
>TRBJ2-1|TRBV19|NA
CASSTLLGGTYNEQFF
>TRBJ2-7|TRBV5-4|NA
CASSLGGDTRPYEQYF
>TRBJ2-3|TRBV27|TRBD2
CASSSGLAGDFLDNTQYF